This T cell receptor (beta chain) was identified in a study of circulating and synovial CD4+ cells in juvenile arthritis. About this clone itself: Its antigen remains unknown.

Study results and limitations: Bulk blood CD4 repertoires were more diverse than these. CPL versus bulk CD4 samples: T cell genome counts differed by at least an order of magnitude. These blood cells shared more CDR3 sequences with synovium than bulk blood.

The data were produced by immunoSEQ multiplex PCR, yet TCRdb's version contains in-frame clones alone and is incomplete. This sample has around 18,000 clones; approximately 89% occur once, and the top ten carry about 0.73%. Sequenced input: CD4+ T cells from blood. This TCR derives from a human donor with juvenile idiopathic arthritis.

The CDR3 sequence is CASSLAASGSETQYF. CDR3 nucleotides: TGTGCCAGCAGCTTAGCGGCTAGCGGGAGTGAGACCCAGTACTTC. This chain uses TRBV7-9 with TRBJ2-5, with 10 positions matching TRBD2. This CDR3 has 15 amino acids. With 0 bases clipped from V and 5 bases from J, the junction kept 3 bases outside the gene matches. Germline assignment: CDR1 SEHNR and CDR2 FQNEAQ (reference sequence).